These 6 T cell receptor beta chains came from one sample sequenced in a study of cytomegalovirus exposure and HLA in healthy donors. PCR employed 60 Vbeta and 13 Jbeta primers. Only in-frame clones appear in the TCRdb table, and some are missing; sequencing was by immunoSEQ multiplex PCR. The table records 120,000 or so clones, 76% of them present only once. The specimen sequenced was PBMCs. The source of these receptors is a young man in good health and CMV-seropositive.

The V gene is TRBV27, the J gene TRBJ2-1; D is unresolved. V lost 3 bases, J lost 5 bases, and 11 bases lay in between. Germline CDR1 reads MNHEY; CDR2 reads SMNVEV (reference sequence). The CDR3 has 14 amino acids. The CDR3 DNA sequence: TGTGCCAGCAGTTTCTGGCCCCTCGACAATGAGCAGTTCTTC. This codes for CASSFWPLDNEQFF.

The rearrangement links TRBV9 to TRBJ1-1; the D gene is possibly TRBD1 (6 bases). The CDR3 totals 14 residues. The ends were cut back, 0 bases at V and 7 bases at J, with 13 bases in the middle. CDR1 and CDR2 (germline): SGDLS, YYNGEE. The CDR3 here is CASSVVEGEIEAFF. The DNA for the CDR3 is TGTGCCAGCAGCGTAGTTGAGGGGGAAATTGAAGCTTTCTTT. The complete variable domain, with remaining parts taken from reference TRBV9 and TRBJ1-1, reads DSGVTQTPKHLITATGQRVTLRCSPRSGDLSVYWYQQSLDQGLQFLIQYYNGEERAKGNILERFSAQQFPDLHSELNLSSLELGDSALYFCASSVVEGEIEAFFGQGTRLTVV.

The chain has TRBV14 and TRBJ2-7, with a possible D match to TRBD1 (7 bases). V was shortened by 0 bases and J by 3 bases, with 15 bases between the two germline ends. Germline values: CDR1 SGHDN, CDR2 FVKESK. This CDR3 spans 16 amino acids. CDR3 amino acids: CASSQERRRGVYEQYF. CDR3 DNA: TGTGCCAGCAGCCAAGAACGTCGCAGGGGGGTCTACGAGCAGTACTTC.

V and J are TRBV5-6 and TRBJ2-7; possibly TRBD1 for D (6 bases). Trimming removed 2 bases from V and 2 bases from J, with 8 bases in between. The CDR3 extends over 13 amino acids. The V gene's germline CDR1 is SGHDT and CDR2 YYEEEE. CDR3 sequence (DNA): TGTGCCAGCAGCTTTTCAGGGGCCTACGAGCAGTACTTC. Encoded protein: CASSFSGAYEQYF.

This clone was seen once. The chain couples TRBV4-1 to TRBJ2-3; D uncertain. Per germline, CDR1 MGHRA and CDR2 YSYEKL. CDR3 length: 14 amino acids. Trimming cost V 0 bases and J 6 bases, with 10 bases left between them. The DNA of the CDR3 is TGCGCCAGCAGCCAAGAAGGATCTAGGGATACGCAGTATTTT. Protein: CASSQEGSRDTQYF.

J is TRBJ2-1 and V is TRBV7-9; 9 bases are a match to TRBD2. With V trimmed by 5 bases and J by 14 bases, 13 bases remained unmatched. This CDR3 has 14 residues. CDR1 is SEHNR, CDR2 FQNEAQ, per germline (reference sequence). CDR3 residues: CASSPGLARSSEFF. CDR3 nucleotide sequence: TGTGCCAGCAGCCCCGGACTAGCGAGGTCGTCGGAGTTCTTC.